Shown below are 14 T cell receptor beta chains from a single sample sequenced in a study of shared clonotypes between healthy human individuals. The assay was immunoSEQ multiplex PCR, and TCRdb's table has in-frame clones only and misses some. The data contain fewer than 2.5 million clones, 93% of them singletons. The sequenced material came from naive CD4+ T cells from PBMCs. Documented subset: CD45RA+ positively selected. The receptors were gathered from a man aged 18 to 30 in good health. Some clones in this sample may be carry-over from other donors' samples.

The rearrangement uses TRBV7-2 and TRBJ2-7; D is unresolved. This CDR3 is built from 15 residues. V gave up 1 base and J gave up 3 bases, with 13 bases separating them. Germline lookup yields CDR1 SGHTA and CDR2 FQGNSA. In DNA, the CDR3 is TGTGCCAGCAGCTTAGTATTGGGTGCCAACTACGAGCAGTACTTC. Translation gives CASSLVLGANYEQYF. The whole variable domain, filled in from reference TRBV7-2 and TRBJ2-7, reads GAGVSQSPSNKVTEKGKDVELRCDPISGHTALYWYRQSLGQGLEFLIYFQGNSAPDKSGLPSDRFSAERTGGSVSTLTIQRTQQEDSAVYLCASSLVLGANYEQYFGPGTRLTVT.

V usage is TRBV10-3 and J usage is TRBJ1-1, with D uncertain. CDR1 ENHRY and CDR2 SYGVKD come from the germline V gene. The CDR3 is 15 amino acids. The germline V and J ends were trimmed by 4 bases and 3 bases, with 15 bases remaining between them. CDR3 in DNA: TGTGCCATCAGTGCGTTCGGGATTCGAGACACTGAAGCTTTCTTT. It yields the protein CAISAFGIRDTEAFF.

As DNA, the CDR3 is TGTGCCAGCAGCCCGGCAGCGAGACCCTCCTACGAGCAGTACTTC. It yields the protein CASSPAARPSYEQYF. The chain combines TRBV5-6 with TRBJ2-7, with unresolved D. Germline V CDR1 and CDR2: SGHDT, YYEEEE. The CDR3 spans 15 residues. Trimming shortened V by 4 bases and J by 0 bases, and 14 bases separated the two germline ends. Full variable domain (missing parts from reference TRBV5-6 and TRBJ2-7): DAGVTQSPTHLIKTRGQQVTLRCSPKSGHDTVSWYQQALGQGPQFIFQYYEEEERQRGNFPDRFSGHQFPNYSSELNVNALLLGDSALYLCASSPAARPSYEQYFGPGTRLTVT.

The chain couples TRBV19 to TRBJ1-3, with 7 bases that match TRBD1. Trimming cost V 3 bases and J 0 bases; bases outside gene matches: 5. The germline CDR1 and CDR2 sequences are LNHDA and SQIVND (reference sequence). The CDR3 length is 16 residues. This CDR3 is CASSIIGQASGNTIYF. The CDR3 nucleotides read TGTGCCAGTAGTATTATCGGACAGGCCTCTGGAAACACCATATATTTT.

The chain employs TRBV19 and TRBJ2-3, with 7 bases fitting TRBD2. Germline trimming cut 3 bases from V and 4 bases from J; bases unmatched to any gene: 13. This CDR3 spans 17 amino acids. Germline V lookup: CDR1 LNHDA, CDR2 SQIVND (reference sequence). For the CDR3, the DNA is TGTGCCAGTAGTATCTTCCCACTAGCGTTGGAGTCAGATACGCAGTATTTT. This encodes CASSIFPLALESDTQYF.

This clone came up once. Mismatch with germline at one junction end may stem from a read error. This chain links TRBV19 with TRBJ2-1; tentatively, D is TRBD2 (7 bases). CDR1 and CDR2 from the germline V gene are LNHDA and SQIVND (reference sequence). The CDR3 has 14 residues. The CDR3, as DNA: TGTGCCAGTGGTATAGGTGGGGGGGCGCATGAGCAGTTCTTC. Translation: CASGIGGGAHEQFF.

This rearrangement joins TRBV28 to TRBJ2-6; 10 nucleotides agree with TRBD1. The CDR3 loop spans 18 amino acids. V lost 3 bases, J lost 0 bases, and 5 bases stayed unmatched. Germline assignment: CDR1 MDHEN and CDR2 SYDVKM. CDR3 nucleotide sequence: TGTGCCAGCAGTTTTAGGGGACAGGGGCTCTCTGGGGCCAACGTCCTGACTTTC. Translated: CASSFRGQGLSGANVLTF.

As regards this clone: Other nucleotide sequences from this sample produce the same CDR3. This chain uses TRBV5-1 with TRBJ2-3, with TRBD2 matching 7 bases. After removal of 0 bases from V and 1 base from J, the junction contained 5 bases not matched to a gene. CDR1 is SGHRS and CDR2 is YFSETQ in the germline V gene. CDR3 length equals 16 residues. The CDR3 protein is CASSLVAGEGTDTQYF. CDR3 sequence (DNA): TGCGCCAGCAGCTTGGTGGCGGGAGAGGGCACAGATACGCAGTATTTT.

The CDR3 loop is CASSFSSGPYNSYEQYF. The CDR3 nucleotides are TGTGCCAGCAGCTTTAGTTCAGGGCCCTACAACTCCTACGAGCAGTACTTC. The rearrangement uses TRBV11-2 and TRBJ2-7; TRBD1 is a possible D gene (5 bases). V lost 3 bases, J lost 0 bases, and 18 bases lay in between. The CDR3 extends over 17 amino acids. Germline lookup yields CDR1 SGHAT and CDR2 FQNNGV.

This clone was detected once. The chain combines TRBV28 with TRBJ2-7; D unresolved. Trimming removed 3 bases from V and 4 bases from J, with 13 bases in between. The CDR3 runs to 14 residues. CDR1 is MDHEN and CDR2 is SYDVKM in the germline V gene. CDR3 sequence: CASSFGQSLYEQYF. In DNA form, the CDR3 reads TGTGCCAGCAGTTTCGGGCAAAGTCTTTACGAGCAGTACTTC. Looking up the rest from reference TRBV28 and TRBJ2-7 gives the full variable domain: DVKVTQSSRYLVKRTGEKVFLECVQDMDHENMFWYRQDPGLGLRLIYFSYDVKMKEKGDIPEGYSVSREKKERFSLILESASTNQTSMYLCASSFGQSLYEQYFGPGTRLTVT.

The chain joins TRBV28 to TRBJ1-5; D gene ambiguous. The CDR3 is made up of 15 amino acids. Deletions cut 3 bases from V and 3 bases from J, with 12 bases between. Germline V gene sequence: CDR1 MDHEN, CDR2 SYDVKM. The CDR3 region is CASSFGYGYNQPQHF. CDR3 sequence (DNA): TGTGCCAGCAGTTTTGGGTACGGCTACAATCAGCCCCAGCATTTT.

The V and J genes are TRBV11-3 and TRBJ2-3; D might be TRBD1 or TRBD2, each matching 5 bases. CDR3 size: 13 residues. Germline-derived CDR1 and CDR2 are SGHNT and YENEEA. The V gene lost 0 bases and the J gene lost 5 bases, with 6 bases spanning the gap. CDR3 DNA: TGTGCCAGCAGCTTAGAGGGGGAAGATACGCAGTATTTT. Translated: CASSLEGEDTQYF.

The chain couples TRBV18 to TRBJ2-1; D uncertain. The CDR3 contains 12 residues. Germline lookup yields CDR1 KGHSH and CDR2 LQKENI. Trimming removed 0 bases from V and 10 bases from J, with 7 bases in between. CDR3 nucleotide sequence: TGTGCCAGCTCACCACCCCACGGGGAGCAGTTCTTC. It yields the protein CASSPPHGEQFF. The variable domain in full, with the rest retrieved from reference TRBV18 and TRBJ2-1, is NAGVMQNPRHLVRRRGQEARLRCSPMKGHSHVYWYRQLPEEGLKFMVYLQKENIIDESGMPKERFSAEFPKEGPSILRIQQVVRGDSAAYFCASSPPHGEQFFGPGTRLTVL.

The V gene is TRBV5-1, the J gene TRBJ2-1; TRBD2 agrees at 9 bases. Germline V gene lookup returns CDR1 SGHRS and CDR2 YFSETQ. The CDR3 has 17 residues. With 6 bases clipped from V and 6 bases from J, the junction kept 16 bases outside the gene matches. In nucleotides, the CDR3 is TGCGCCAGCAATGATCGTGGCGGGAGGGCATCTGGCAATGAGCAGTTCTTC. This translates into CASNDRGGRASGNEQFF. Complete variable domain (other parts from reference TRBV5-1 and TRBJ2-1): KAGVTQTPRYLIKTRGQQVTLSCSPISGHRSVSWYQQTPGQGLQFLFEYFSETQRNKGNFPGRFSGRQFSNSRSEMNVSTLELGDSALYLCASNDRGGRASGNEQFFGPGTRLTVL.